The 4 T cell receptor beta chains below were found in one sample sequenced in a study of Ad26.COV2.S vaccination and SARS-CoV-2 variants. The treatment was: roughly 18 received Ad26.COV2.S at low or high dose, single or two shots; about 5 received placebo; per-sample allocation not given. Following the first vaccine or placebo injection, samples were taken on day 63. The table came from immunoSEQ multiplex PCR; TCRdb's copy has only in-frame clones and leaves some out. The repertoire holds around 340,000 clones, about 87% seen once, with approximately 5.9% in the top ten. Sequenced here: peripheral blood, sampled in a trial of Ad26.COV2.S vaccine versus placebo. The receptors were sampled from a person between 18 and 65 years old who received the Ad26.COV2.S COVID-19 vaccine or a placebo.

The chain couples TRBV30 to TRBJ1-6; D might be TRBD1 (5 bases). V gave up 0 bases and J gave up 6 bases, with 9 bases separating them. Germline V gene lookup returns CDR1 GTSNPN and CDR2 SVGIG (reference sequence). This CDR3 has 14 residues. CDR3 sequence: CAWSVWGINSPLHF. The CDR3 coding sequence is TGTGCCTGGAGTGTCTGGGGGATTAATTCACCCCTCCACTTT.

CDR3 region: CASSPGQWEKGYTF. In DNA, the CDR3 is TGTGCCAGCAGTCCGGGACAGTGGGAGAAGGGCTACACCTTC. This chain joins TRBV28 and TRBJ1-2; TRBD1 aligns across 7 bases. The length of the CDR3 is 14 residues. Germline values: CDR1 MDHEN, CDR2 SYDVKM. V dropped 5 bases and J dropped 8; count of bases not matched to a gene: 11.

The V gene is TRBV19, the J gene TRBJ1-1; a possible D gene is TRBD1 (5 bases). CDR3 length: 14 residues. Germline CDR1 and CDR2: LNHDA and SQIVND (reference sequence). With 6 bases removed from V and 4 bases from J, the gap between germline ends came to 15 bases. The CDR3 nucleotides read TGTGCCAGTAGCCCGGGACCGCCGAGCACTGAAGCTTTCTTT. Its protein product is CASSPGPPSTEAFF.

The V and J genes are TRBV29-1 and TRBJ2-2; TRBD2 matches at 9 bases. Germline V gene lookup returns CDR1 SQVTM and CDR2 ANQGSEA. This CDR3 region has 16 residues. The V segment lost 4 bases and the J segment 0 bases; nucleotides outside the gene matches: 6. CDR3 coding DNA: TGCAGCGTTGTGGGTAGCGGGAGAACGAACACCGGGGAGCTGTTTTTT. Translation: CSVVGSGRTNTGELFF.